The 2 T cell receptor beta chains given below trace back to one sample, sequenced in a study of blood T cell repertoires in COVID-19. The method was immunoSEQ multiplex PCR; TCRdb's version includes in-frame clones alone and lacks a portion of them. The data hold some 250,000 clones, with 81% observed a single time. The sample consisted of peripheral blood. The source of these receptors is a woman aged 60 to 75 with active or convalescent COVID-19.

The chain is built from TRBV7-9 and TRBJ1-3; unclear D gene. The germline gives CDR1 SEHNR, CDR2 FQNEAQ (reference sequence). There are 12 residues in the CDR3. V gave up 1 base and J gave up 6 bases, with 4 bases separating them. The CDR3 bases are TGTGCCAGCAGCTTAGGGGCAAACACCATATATTTT. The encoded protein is CASSLGANTIYF.

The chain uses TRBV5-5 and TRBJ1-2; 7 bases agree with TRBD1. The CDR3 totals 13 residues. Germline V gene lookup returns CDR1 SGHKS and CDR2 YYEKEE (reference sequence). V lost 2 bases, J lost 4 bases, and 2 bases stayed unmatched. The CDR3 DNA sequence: TGTGCCAGCAGCTTCACAGGGGTCTATGGCTACACCTTC. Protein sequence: CASSFTGVYGYTF.